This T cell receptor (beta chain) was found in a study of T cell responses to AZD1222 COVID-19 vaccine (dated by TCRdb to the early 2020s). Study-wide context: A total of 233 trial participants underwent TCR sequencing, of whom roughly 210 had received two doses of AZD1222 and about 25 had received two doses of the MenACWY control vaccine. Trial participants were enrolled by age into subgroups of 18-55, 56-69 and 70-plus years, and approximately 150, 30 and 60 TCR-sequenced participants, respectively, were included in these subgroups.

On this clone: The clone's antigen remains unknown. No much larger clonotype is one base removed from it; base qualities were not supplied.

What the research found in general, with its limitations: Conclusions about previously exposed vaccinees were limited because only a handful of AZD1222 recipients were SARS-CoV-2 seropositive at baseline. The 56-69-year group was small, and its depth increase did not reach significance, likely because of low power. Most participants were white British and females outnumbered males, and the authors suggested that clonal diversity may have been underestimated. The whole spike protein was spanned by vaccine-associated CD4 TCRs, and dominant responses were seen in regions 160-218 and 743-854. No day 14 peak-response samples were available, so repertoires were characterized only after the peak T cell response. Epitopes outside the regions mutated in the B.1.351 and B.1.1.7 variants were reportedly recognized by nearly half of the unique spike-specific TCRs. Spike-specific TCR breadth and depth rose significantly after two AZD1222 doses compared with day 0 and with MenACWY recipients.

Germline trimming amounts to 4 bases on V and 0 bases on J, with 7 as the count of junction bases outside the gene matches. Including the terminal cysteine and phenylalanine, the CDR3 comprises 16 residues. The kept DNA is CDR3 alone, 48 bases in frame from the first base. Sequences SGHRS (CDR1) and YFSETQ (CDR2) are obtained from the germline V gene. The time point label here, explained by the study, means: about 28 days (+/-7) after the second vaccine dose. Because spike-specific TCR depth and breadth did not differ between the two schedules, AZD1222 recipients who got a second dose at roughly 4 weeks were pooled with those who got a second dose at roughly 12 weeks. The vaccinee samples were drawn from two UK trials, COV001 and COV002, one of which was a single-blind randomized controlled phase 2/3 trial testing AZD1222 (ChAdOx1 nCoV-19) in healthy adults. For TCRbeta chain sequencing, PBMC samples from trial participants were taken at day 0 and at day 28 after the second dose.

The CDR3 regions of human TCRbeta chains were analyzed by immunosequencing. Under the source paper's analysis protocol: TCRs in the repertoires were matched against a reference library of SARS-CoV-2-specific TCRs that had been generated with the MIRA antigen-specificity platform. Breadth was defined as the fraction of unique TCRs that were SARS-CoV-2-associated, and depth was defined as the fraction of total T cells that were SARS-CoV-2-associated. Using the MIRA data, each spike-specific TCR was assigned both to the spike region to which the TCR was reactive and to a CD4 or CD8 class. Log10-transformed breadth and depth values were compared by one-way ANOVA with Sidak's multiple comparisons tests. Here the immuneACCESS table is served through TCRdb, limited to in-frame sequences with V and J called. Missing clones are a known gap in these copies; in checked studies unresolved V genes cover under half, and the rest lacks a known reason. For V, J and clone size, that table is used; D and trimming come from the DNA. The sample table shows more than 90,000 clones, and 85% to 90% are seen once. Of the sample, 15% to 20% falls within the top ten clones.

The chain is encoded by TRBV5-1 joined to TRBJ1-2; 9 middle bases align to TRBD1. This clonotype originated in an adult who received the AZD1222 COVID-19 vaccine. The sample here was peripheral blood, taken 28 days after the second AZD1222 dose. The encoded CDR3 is CASSPGTGQTNYGYTF. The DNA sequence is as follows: TGCGCCAGCAGCCCCGGGACAGGGCAAACTAACTATGGCTACACCTTC. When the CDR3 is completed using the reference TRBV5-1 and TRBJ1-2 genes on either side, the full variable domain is KAGVTQTPRYLIKTRGQQVTLSCSPISGHRSVSWYQQTPGQGLQFLFEYFSETQRNKGNFPGRFSGRQFSNSRSEMNVSTLELGDSALYLCASSPGTGQTNYGYTFGSGTRLTVV.